The clone carrying this T cell receptor (beta chain) was detected once. This entry belongs to a study of blood T cell repertoires in COVID-19. The table came from immunoSEQ multiplex PCR; TCRdb's copy has only in-frame clones and leaves some out. The repertoire holds some 47,000 clones, with roughly 87% as singletons. V gave up 7 bases and J gave up 5 bases, with 20 bases separating them. Germline values: CDR1 ENHRY, CDR2 SYGVKD. This CDR3 spans 15 amino acids. The source material was peripheral blood. This TCR came from a woman aged 80 or over in a cohort sampled during active or convalescent COVID-19. The genes are TRBV10-3 and TRBJ1-2; a possible D gene is TRBD1 (6 bases). CDR3 DNA: TGTGCCATCACCCTCTCCGTTACAGGGAGTTATGGCTACACCTTC. This translates into CAITLSVTGSYGYTF.